What follows are 31 T cell receptor beta chains derived from one specimen sequenced in a study of cytomegalovirus exposure and HLA in healthy donors. Primers included in the PCR were 60 Vbeta and 13 Jbeta primers. Assay used: immunoSEQ multiplex PCR; TCRdb lists only in-frame clones, some missing. This sample's clone table lists 190,000 or so clones. Sequenced: PBMCs. The source of these receptors is a boy aged 10-17 years in good health and CMV-seronegative.

CDR3 sequence (DNA): TGTGCCACCCTTCGAAGCGTACAGGGGAACACTGAAGCTTTCTTT. This codes for CATLRSVQGNTEAFF. The chain combines TRBV6-1 with TRBJ1-1; a possible D gene is TRBD1 (6 bases). Between the trimmed V and J ends, which lost 10 bases and 1 base, there was a span of 19 bases. CDR1 is MNHNS and CDR2 is SASEGT in the germline V gene. The CDR3 sequence is 15 residues long.

The chain recombines TRBV15 with TRBJ1-2; perhaps TRBD1 as D (5 bases). Germline V gives CDR1 LNHNV, CDR2 YYDKDF (reference sequence). The ends were cut back, 2 bases at V and 8 bases at J, with 21 bases in the middle. The CDR3 runs to 16 residues. CDR3 bases: TGTGCCACCAGCAGAAGGCTCGCAGGGAATTCCGCAGGCTACACCTTC. This encodes CATSRRLAGNSAGYTF.

CDR3 sequence: CATSEGLAGSYEQYF. Written as DNA, the CDR3 is TGTGCCACCAGCGAGGGACTAGCGGGGTCCTACGAGCAGTACTTC. The J gene is TRBJ2-7, the V gene TRBV15; 13 positions agree with TRBD2. The trim removed 5 bases at V and 1 base at J, leaving 2 bases unmatched. The length of the CDR3 is 15 residues. CDR1 is LNHNV and CDR2 is YYDKDF in the germline V gene (reference sequence).

As regards this clone: Without the conserved terminal phenylalanine or tryptophan, this CDR3 likely stems from a read error. Because the CDR3's place on the DNA is in doubt, the DNA is left out and the CDR3 is given as listed by TCRdb. This sequence joins TRBV18 and TRBJ2-7; TRBD2 is the table's D call, not checked against the DNA. Inclusive of both ends, the CDR3 amounts to 15 amino acids. Germline CDR1 KGHSH, CDR2 LQKENI. The CDR3 loop is CASSPREQRLLPQTL.

CDR3 sequence (DNA): TGTGCCAGCAGCGTGCCGGGACAGGGTTTTGGTGGCTACACCTTC. Amino acid sequence: CASSVPGQGFGGYTF. The V gene is TRBV9, the J gene TRBJ1-2; TRBD1 matches at 9 bases. This CDR3 has 15 residues. After removal of 2 bases from V and 7 bases from J, the junction contained 9 bases not matched to a gene. CDR1 and CDR2 from the germline V gene are SGDLS and YYNGEE. Drawing the rest from reference TRBV9 and TRBJ1-2, the complete variable domain is DSGVTQTPKHLITATGQRVTLRCSPRSGDLSVYWYQQSLDQGLQFLIQYYNGEERAKGNILERFSAQQFPDLHSELNLSSLELGDSALYFCASSVPGQGFGGYTFGSGTRLTVV.

The chain has TRBV7-8 and TRBJ1-3, with a tentative D call TRBD1 (6 bases). CDR1 is SGHVS, CDR2 FQNEAQ, per germline. The CDR3 covers 19 residues. The V end was cut by 2 bases, the J end by 4 bases, with 24 bases between. CDR3 amino acids: CASSLNPRRDMVGGNTIYF. As DNA, the CDR3 is TGTGCCAGCAGCTTAAACCCGCGCCGGGACATGGTTGGCGGAAACACCATATATTTT.

The chain has TRBV5-6 and TRBJ1-2; TRBD1 agrees at 7 bases. Germline V CDR1 and CDR2: SGHDT, YYEEEE. There are 13 residues in the CDR3. J was trimmed by 4 bases and V by 10 bases; bases with no gene match: 10. CDR3 region: CAGTPAGGYGYTF. CDR3 sequence (DNA): TGTGCCGGCACCCCTGCAGGGGGCTATGGCTACACCTTC. Full variable domain (rest looked up from reference TRBV5-6 and TRBJ1-2): DAGVTQSPTHLIKTRGQQVTLRCSPKSGHDTVSWYQQALGQGPQFIFQYYEEEERQRGNFPDRFSGHQFPNYSSELNVNALLLGDSALYLCAGTPAGGYGYTFGSGTRLTVV.

The chain links TRBV6-4 to TRBJ2-1, with D possibly being TRBD1 (5 bases). The length of the CDR3 is 15 residues. Trimming cost V 4 bases and J 0 bases, with 10 bases left between them. The germline gives CDR1 MRHNA, CDR2 SNTAGT. This chain's CDR3 is CASSAATASYNEQFF. CDR3 coding DNA: TGTGCCAGCAGTGCTGCGACAGCCTCCTACAATGAGCAGTTCTTC.

The V call is TRBV7-9, the J call TRBJ1-1; perhaps TRBD1 as D (6 bases). V lost 0 bases and J lost 2, with 7 bases in between. This CDR3 spans 14 amino acids. The germline V gene encodes CDR1 SEHNR and CDR2 FQNEAQ (reference sequence). The CDR3 reads CASSLAGQNTEAFF. CDR3 DNA sequence: TGTGCCAGCAGCTTAGCGGGACAAAACACTGAAGCTTTCTTT.

This rearrangement joins TRBV10-3 to TRBJ1-3; 10 bases line up with TRBD1. J was trimmed by 7 bases and V by 2 bases; bases with no gene match: 5. The germline V gene encodes CDR1 ENHRY and CDR2 SYGVKD. The CDR3 has 15 amino acids. The CDR3 region has the DNA TGTGCCATCAGTGAGCCCGGACAGGGGGGGAACACCATATATTTT. It specifies CAISEPGQGGNTIYF.

V and J are TRBV11-3 and TRBJ2-3, with TRBD2 identical over 8 bases. J lost 0 bases, V lost 6 bases, and 2 bases had no gene match. CDR3 size: 14 residues. From germline, CDR1 is SGHNT and CDR2 YENEEA. CDR3 region: CASSRGGSTDTQYF. The DNA of the CDR3 is TGTGCCAGCAGTCGCGGGGGGAGCACAGATACGCAGTATTTT.

V is TRBV5-1 and J is TRBJ2-1, with TRBD1 matching over 8 bases. CDR3 size: 14 residues. V was clipped by 0 bases and J by 7 bases; unmatched bases: 3. Germline CDR1 is SGHRS and CDR2 is YFSETQ. For the CDR3, the DNA is TGCGCCAGCAGCTTGGGACAGGGGATAAATGAGCAGTTCTTC. This gives the protein CASSLGQGINEQFF.

This chain links TRBV7-6 with TRBJ1-3; 8 nucleotides align to TRBD1. V lost 5 bases and J lost 3; bases outside the gene matches: 12. The CDR3 covers 17 residues. Germline CDR1 reads SGHVS; CDR2 reads FNYEAQ. As DNA, the CDR3 is TGTGCCAGCAGCCCCGGAATAAAGGGGACAGGTGGAAACACCATATATTTT. As protein: CASSPGIKGTGGNTIYF.

The chain has TRBV30 and TRBJ1-4, with a tentative D call TRBD1 (5 bases). The germline V gene has CDR1 GTSNPN and CDR2 SVGIG (reference sequence). Trimming shortened V by 2 bases and J by 2 bases, and 9 bases separated the two germline ends. The CDR3 length is 14 residues. CDR3: CAWSPGGTNEKLFF. CDR3 sequence (DNA): TGTGCCTGGAGTCCTGGGGGGACTAATGAAAAACTGTTTTTT.

The rearrangement uses TRBV9 and TRBJ1-4, with D possibly being TRBD1 (6 bases). Germline CDR1 is SGDLS and CDR2 is YYNGEE. This CDR3 spans 16 amino acids. Trimming stripped 6 bases from V and 2 bases from J, with 17 bases between. Here the CDR3 reads CASTQGTGWTNEKLFF. CDR3 in DNA: TGTGCCAGCACCCAAGGCACAGGGTGGACTAATGAAAAACTGTTTTTT. Filled out from reference TRBV9 and TRBJ1-4, the complete variable domain reads DSGVTQTPKHLITATGQRVTLRCSPRSGDLSVYWYQQSLDQGLQFLIQYYNGEERAKGNILERFSAQQFPDLHSELNLSSLELGDSALYFCASTQGTGWTNEKLFFGSGTQLSVL.

The CDR3 nucleotides read TGTGCCACCAGCAGACAGGGAGGGGCTGGAAACACCATATATTTT. It yields the protein CATSRQGGAGNTIYF. The V call is TRBV15, the J call TRBJ1-3, with D possibly matching TRBD1 (5 bases). Trimming shortened V by 2 bases and J by 2 bases, and 10 bases separated the two germline ends. The CDR3 extends over 15 amino acids. CDR1 LNHNV and CDR2 YYDKDF come from the germline V gene (reference sequence).

This rearrangement joins TRBV9 to TRBJ2-1, with 8 positions matching TRBD1. V lost 6 bases, J lost 10 bases, and 12 bases stayed unmatched. The CDR3 runs to 14 residues. CDR1 and CDR2 (germline): SGDLS, YYNGEE. Here the CDR3 reads CASTRGQGAGEQFF. The CDR3 region has the DNA TGTGCCAGCACCAGAGGACAGGGTGCAGGGGAGCAGTTCTTC. Looking up the rest from reference TRBV9 and TRBJ2-1 gives the full variable domain: DSGVTQTPKHLITATGQRVTLRCSPRSGDLSVYWYQQSLDQGLQFLIQYYNGEERAKGNILERFSAQQFPDLHSELNLSSLELGDSALYFCASTRGQGAGEQFFGPGTRLTVL.

The chain has TRBV5-1 and TRBJ2-5; possible D gene TRBD2, 5 bases. The CDR3 totals 14 residues. V lost 7 bases, J lost 3 bases, and 16 bases lay in between. Per the germline V gene, CDR1 is SGHRS and CDR2 is YFSETQ. CDR3 amino acids: CASFPGTLEETQYF. The CDR3 nucleotides are TGCGCCAGCTTCCCGGGAACCCTTGAAGAGACCCAGTACTTC.

The chain has TRBV28 and TRBJ1-2; TRBD1 matches at 9 bases. This CDR3 is built from 15 residues. V lost 5 bases and J lost 6; bases outside the gene matches: 10. Germline V gene sequence: CDR1 MDHEN, CDR2 SYDVKM. The CDR3 region has the DNA TGTGCCAGCAGTCACACCGGGACAGGGCGTCATGGCTACACCTTC. Its translation is CASSHTGTGRHGYTF.

The V gene is TRBV10-3, the J gene TRBJ2-5; tentative D call: TRBD2 (6 bases). CDR1 and CDR2 from the germline V gene are ENHRY and SYGVKD. This CDR3 region has 16 residues. The germline V and J ends were trimmed by 5 bases and 3 bases, with 19 bases remaining between them. In DNA form, the CDR3 reads TGTGCCATCAGTCCCTCATCGGGGGAGGCGAAAGAGACCCAGTACTTC. Protein product: CAISPSSGEAKETQYF.

In DNA form, the CDR3 reads TGTGCCAGCAGGCCCGGGACAGGGGGTAGCTACACCTTC. Amino acids: CASRPGTGGSYTF. The V and J genes are TRBV28 and TRBJ1-2; 11 bases fit TRBD1. V was pared by 6 bases and J by 9 bases, with 6 bases of the junction left unmatched. This CDR3 spans 13 amino acids. Germline V gives CDR1 MDHEN, CDR2 SYDVKM.

The chain links TRBV27 to TRBJ1-1; D gene ambiguous. The CDR3 is 14 residues long. Germline V gene lookup returns CDR1 MNHEY and CDR2 SMNVEV (reference sequence). V lost 6 bases to trimming and J lost 8 bases, with 19 bases between them. The DNA for the CDR3 is TGTGCCAGCAGGATGAGACTCGAGGCGCCCGAAGCTTTCTTT. Its translation: CASRMRLEAPEAFF.

The gene calls are TRBV28 and TRBJ1-3; 7 nucleotides match TRBD1. Looked up from germline, CDR1 is MDHEN and CDR2 is SYDVKM. V gave up 5 bases and J gave up 0 bases; unmatched junction bases: 4. There are 15 residues in the CDR3. The CDR3 reads CASSRQGHSGNTIYF. CDR3 bases: TGTGCCAGCAGTAGACAGGGTCACTCTGGAAACACCATATATTTT.

CDR3 nucleotides: TGTGCCAGCAGCGCGACCGGGACTTACTCTGGAAACACCATATATTTT. Translated: CASSATGTYSGNTIYF. The chain recombines TRBV7-8 with TRBJ1-3, with a tentative D call TRBD1 (5 bases). The CDR3 is made up of 16 amino acids. V was cut by 5 bases and J by 0 bases, with 14 bases left in between. Per germline, CDR1 SGHVS and CDR2 FQNEAQ.

The chain is built from TRBV10-3 and TRBJ2-7, with 8 bases matching TRBD2. With 0 bases clipped from V and 3 bases from J, the junction kept 16 bases outside the gene matches. CDR3 length: 19 residues. Germline values: CDR1 ENHRY, CDR2 SYGVKD. The CDR3: CAISESGSGEIAGSYEQYF. In DNA form, the CDR3 reads TGTGCCATCAGTGAGTCGGGATCTGGAGAGATAGCGGGAAGCTACGAGCAGTACTTC.

This sequence joins TRBV7-9 and TRBJ1-2, with TRBD1 matching 7 bases. V shed 5 bases, J shed 5 bases, and the junction held 8 bases outside the gene matches. The CDR3 contains 14 residues. Germline-derived CDR1 and CDR2 are SEHNR and FQNEAQ (reference sequence). CDR3 DNA sequence: TGTGCCAGCAGCCCCGGGACAGTTTTTTATGGCTACACCTTC. As protein: CASSPGTVFYGYTF. Based on the CDR3 plus reference TRBV7-9 and TRBJ1-2, the full variable domain is DTGVSQNPRHKITKRGQNVTFRCDPISEHNRLYWYRQTLGQGPEFLTYFQNEAQLEKSRLLSDRFSAERPKGSFSTLEIQRTEQGDSAMYLCASSPGTVFYGYTFGSGTRLTVV.

The rearrangement uses TRBV29-1 and TRBJ2-5, with a tentative D call TRBD1 (8 bases). Between the trimmed V and J ends, which lost 7 bases and 2 bases, there was a span of 17 bases. CDR1 and CDR2 from the germline V gene are SQVTM and ANQGSEA. CDR3 length: 14 residues. The CDR3 region has the DNA TGCAGCGGTAAAGACAGGGGAGGGCAAGAGACCCAGTACTTC. Amino acids: CSGKDRGGQETQYF.

The V gene is TRBV7-6, the J gene TRBJ2-7, with D possibly matching TRBD2 (7 bases). CDR3 length: 15 amino acids. Trimming removed 5 bases at V and 4 bases at J, with 18 bases between. Germline V gene lookup returns CDR1 SGHVS and CDR2 FNYEAQ. CDR3 sequence reads: CASSQGGGLEYEQYF. CDR3 nucleotides: TGTGCCAGCAGCCAGGGAGGGGGGCTCGAGTACGAGCAGTACTTC.

V usage is TRBV13 and J usage is TRBJ2-5; D is uncertain. Trimming removed 2 bases from V and 5 bases from J, with 12 bases in between. Looked up from germline, CDR1 is PRHDT and CDR2 is FYEKMQ (reference sequence). The CDR3 is 14 residues long. CDR3 bases: TGTGCCAGCAGCTTATTAACTCGGTGGGAGACCCAGTACTTC. Its translation is CASSLLTRWETQYF.

This chain connects TRBV4-1 to TRBJ2-7, with D possibly being TRBD2 (7 bases). This CDR3 spans 13 amino acids. V dropped 4 bases and J dropped 6 bases, with 13 bases sitting between them. Germline V CDR1 and CDR2: MGHRA, YSYEKL. The DNA of the CDR3 is TGCGCCAGCAGCCCACAGGGAGGGAGCGAGCAGTACTTC. Protein sequence: CASSPQGGSEQYF.

The rearrangement joins TRBV30 to TRBJ1-2; no firm D call. The CDR3 consists of 11 residues. The germline V and J ends were trimmed by 4 bases and 10 bases, with 13 bases remaining between them. Looked up from germline, CDR1 is GTSNPN and CDR2 is SVGIG (reference sequence). CDR3 sequence: CAWNAERDYTF. The CDR3 DNA reads as TGTGCCTGGAATGCCGAGAGGGACTACACCTTC.